This T cell receptor beta chain originates from a study of cytomegalovirus exposure and HLA in healthy donors. The J segment lost 5 bases and the V segment lost 4 bases, leaving 3 bases of the junction unmatched. Germline-derived CDR1 and CDR2 are PRHDT and FYEKMQ (reference sequence). The length of the CDR3 is 13 residues. Primers for the PCR totalled 60 Vbeta and 13 Jbeta. The table came from immunoSEQ multiplex PCR; TCRdb's copy has only in-frame clones and leaves some out. The table records about 98,000 clones, approximately 72% of them present only once. Points from the study as a whole: Some V segments could not be told apart, so they were left out, TRBV6-2 and TRBV6-3 among them. Presence/absence analysis assumed near-uniform sequencing depth across donors.

On this clone itself: The antigen remains undetermined.

Sequencing was done on a sample of PBMCs. The J gene is TRBJ2-5, the V gene TRBV13; 8 bases line up with TRBD2. The sequence was obtained from a man in his late teens or twenties in good health and CMV-seropositive. CDR3 residues: CASSSTSDETQYF. CDR3 nucleotides: TGTGCCAGCAGCTCGACTAGCGATGAGACCCAGTACTTC.